This TCR beta chain stems from a study of cytotoxic CD8 clonotypes in ibrutinib-treated CLL. Data came from immunoSEQ multiplex PCR; TCRdb stores just in-frame clones and leaves some out. The sample holds about 330,000 clones, approximately 67% seen once. V lost 8 bases, J lost 6 bases, and 11 bases lay in between. This CDR3 is built from 11 residues. CDR1 is SGHAT and CDR2 is FQNNGV in the germline V gene. This chain uses TRBV11-2 with TRBJ2-7, with D unclear. Sequenced here: PBMCs, sampled after 36 months of ibrutinib treatment. This clonotype originated in a human donor with chronic lymphocytic leukemia. The CDR3 here is CASGSFVEQYF. DNA for the CDR3: TGTGCCAGCGGATCGTTTGTCGAGCAGTACTTC.